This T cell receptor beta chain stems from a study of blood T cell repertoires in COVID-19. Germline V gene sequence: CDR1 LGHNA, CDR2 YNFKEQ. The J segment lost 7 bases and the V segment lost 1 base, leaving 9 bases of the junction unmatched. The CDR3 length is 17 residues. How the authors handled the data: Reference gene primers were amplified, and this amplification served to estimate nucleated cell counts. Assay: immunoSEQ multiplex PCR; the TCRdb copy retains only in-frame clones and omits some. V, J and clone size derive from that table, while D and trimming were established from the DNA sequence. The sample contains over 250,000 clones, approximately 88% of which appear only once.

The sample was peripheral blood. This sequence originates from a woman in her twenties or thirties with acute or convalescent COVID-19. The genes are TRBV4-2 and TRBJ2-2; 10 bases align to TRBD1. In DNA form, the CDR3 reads TGTGCCAGCAGCCAAGTCCGGGGACAGGGGAAGGGCGGGGAGCTGTTTTTT. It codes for CASSQVRGQGKGGELFF.